Each of the 10 T cell receptor beta chains below was sequenced from the same sample in a study of shared clonotypes between healthy human individuals. Data came from immunoSEQ multiplex PCR; TCRdb stores just in-frame clones and leaves some out. The sample has roughly 2 million clones; 95% are singletons. The material sequenced was naive CD4+ T cells sorted from blood. Indicated subset: CD45RA+ positively selected. Every receptor here comes from a man aged 18-30 years in good health.

The rearrangement uses TRBV5-1 and TRBJ2-2, with unresolved D. The germline V and J ends were trimmed by 0 bases and 7 bases, with 4 bases remaining between them. CDR3 length: 12 amino acids. The germline V gene encodes CDR1 SGHRS and CDR2 YFSETQ. Here the CDR3 DNA reads TGCGCCAGCAGCTTGGATGACGGGGAGCTGTTTTTT. Translated: CASSLDDGELFF.

The rearrangement joins TRBV30 to TRBJ1-5; possible D gene TRBD1, 6 bases. This CDR3 comprises 13 residues. The V gene's germline CDR1 is GTSNPN and CDR2 SVGIG (reference sequence). V lost 4 bases to trimming and J lost 3 bases, with 10 bases between them. The CDR3 reads CAWTGDLNQPQHF. The CDR3, as DNA: TGTGCCTGGACAGGGGACCTCAATCAGCCCCAGCATTTT.

The chain carries TRBV6-5 and TRBJ1-1, with D uncertain. CDR1 is MNHEY, CDR2 SVGAGI, per germline. This CDR3 has 13 residues. Trimming removed 2 bases at V and 1 base at J, with 5 bases between. The CDR3 spells CASSYQKNTEAFF. CDR3 bases: TGTGCCAGCAGTTACCAGAAGAACACTGAAGCTTTCTTT.

This chain connects TRBV5-4 to TRBJ2-7; 7 nucleotides match TRBD2. Germline loops: CDR1 SGHNT, CDR2 YYREEE (reference sequence). This CDR3 is 11 amino acids long. V shed 3 bases, J shed 6 bases, and the junction held 0 bases outside the gene matches. The chain's CDR3 is CASSWEGEQYF. Written as DNA, the CDR3 is TGTGCCAGCAGCTGGGAGGGCGAGCAGTACTTC. The full variable domain, its missing parts supplied by reference TRBV5-4 and TRBJ2-7, is ETGVTQSPTHLIKTRGQQVTLRCSSQSGHNTVSWYQQALGQGPQFIFQYYREEENGRGNFPPRFSGLQFPNYSSELNVNALELDDSALYLCASSWEGEQYFGPGTRLTVT.

The J gene is TRBJ2-3, the V gene TRBV27, with TRBD1 matching over 8 bases. The CDR3 contains 17 residues. With V trimmed by 4 bases and J by 2 bases, 11 bases remained unmatched. Germline CDR1 MNHEY, CDR2 SMNVEV (reference sequence). The CDR3 spells CASSSQGAGITTDTQYF. In nucleotides, the CDR3 is TGTGCCAGCAGTTCCCAGGGGGCGGGAATTACCACAGATACGCAGTATTTT.

J is TRBJ2-7 and V is TRBV2; maybe TRBD2 (6 bases). The germline gives CDR1 SNHLY, CDR2 FYNNEI. The V end lost 7 bases, the J end lost 4 bases, and 14 bases lay between the germline ends. This CDR3 is 13 amino acids long. As DNA, the CDR3 is TGTGCCAGCAAACAAGCGGAGGGGTACGAGCAGTACTTC. It yields the protein CASKQAEGYEQYF.

The chain carries TRBV6-1 and TRBJ2-2, with D possibly TRBD2 on 6 matching bases. Between the trimmed V and J ends, which lost 4 bases and 5 bases, there was a span of 17 bases. In germline, CDR1 is MNHNS, CDR2 SASEGT. CDR3 size: 16 residues. The CDR3 protein is CASSGLGTPGTGELFF. The CDR3 nucleotides read TGTGCCAGCAGTGGATTGGGGACTCCCGGGACCGGGGAGCTGTTTTTT.

The genes are TRBV28 and TRBJ1-2; TRBD1 is a possible D gene (5 bases). CDR3 length equals 15 residues. Germline values: CDR1 MDHEN, CDR2 SYDVKM. V was trimmed by 10 bases and J by 0 bases, leaving 18 bases between them. CDR3 loop: CAIRSGGKANYGYTF. CDR3 in DNA: TGTGCCATACGATCGGGGGGGAAGGCTAACTATGGCTACACCTTC.

The gene calls are TRBV11-2 and TRBJ2-2, with D unresolved. V lost 5 bases, J lost 5 bases, and 9 bases lay in between. CDR1 and CDR2 from the germline V gene are SGHAT and FQNNGV. CDR3 length: 13 amino acids. Written as DNA, the CDR3 is TGTGCCAGCAGCCCACTCCGGACCGGGGAGCTGTTTTTT. It codes for CASSPLRTGELFF.

The chain combines TRBV9 with TRBJ2-6; no reliable D call. The V gene's germline CDR1 is SGDLS and CDR2 YYNGEE. V was clipped by 4 bases and J by 2 bases, with 7 bases between them. This CDR3 has 14 residues. The CDR3 reads CASSFVAGANVLTF. Here the CDR3 DNA reads TGTGCCAGCAGCTTCGTTGCTGGGGCCAACGTCCTGACTTTC.